This T cell receptor beta chain derives from a study of T-cell reconstitution after alpha-beta-depleted transplantation in children. Whole-study findings and limits: At around two months after transplant, the alpha-beta T cells were reportedly derived from several hundred expanded clones that came from non-depleted graft cells. Recipient T cells and thymic progenitors that survived gave rise to the high TCRbeta diversity observed at day 60 in some patients.

The TCRbeta library was prepared with unique molecular identifiers. TCRdb reprocessed the PCR reads with MiXCR, giving one entry per CDR3 protein. In the table there are about 500,000 distinct CDR3 sequences, over 10% of which are singletons. Germline loops: CDR1 SGHAT, CDR2 FQNNGV. V dropped 6 bases and J dropped 4 bases, with 23 bases sitting between them. This CDR3 contains 17 residues. Notes on this clonotype: Its antigen remains unidentified.

Sequences were derived from PBMCs, mostly from graft donor cells, sampled 180 days after TCRalphabeta/CD19-depleted stem cell transplant. The receptor comes from a female patient aged 2-9 years who had a stem cell transplant for aplastic anemia, so the T cells may come from the graft donor. The chain recombines TRBV11-2 with TRBJ2-3, with D possibly matching TRBD2 (6 bases). The CDR3 protein is CASRHRLLAQKADTQYF. The DNA for the CDR3 is TGTGCCAGCAGACATCGACTTCTAGCGCAAAAAGCAGATACGCAGTATTTT.